Listed here are 26 T cell receptor beta chains from one sample, sequenced in a study of cytomegalovirus exposure and HLA in healthy donors (dated by TCRdb to about 2017). Receptors were amplified or captured by the immunoSEQ multiplex PCR assay. For the multiplex PCR, a mixture combining 60 forward primers for TCR Vbeta segments and 13 reverse primers for TCR Jbeta segments was used. TCRdb holds this immuneACCESS table with in-frame rearrangements only. Some clones are missing; in checked studies, unresolved V genes explain under half, and the rest has no known cause. Counted in this sample were 150,000 to 200,000 clones; about three quarters of them appeared once. 1.5% of the sample is in the top ten clones. The sample was PBMCs. These receptors were taken from a girl aged 5 to 17 in good health and CMV-seronegative.

This clone showed up just a few times. V and J are TRBV1 and TRBJ2-5; TRBD2, the table's D call, lacks a check against the DNA. TRBV1 is a known pseudogene. The CDR3 sequence is 16 residues long. The CDR3 bases are TGCACCAGGGCGGAGCGGGACAACCCCCGCCAAGAGACCCAGTACTTC. It translates to CTRAERDNPRQETQYF.

In this sample, this clone turned up a few times. J is TRBJ2-7 and V is TRBV6-5; D perhaps matches TRBD2 (7 bases). The CDR3 is made up of 14 amino acids. CDR1 is MNHEY, CDR2 SVGAGI, per germline. V lost 5 bases, J lost 3 bases, and 14 bases lay in between. In DNA, the CDR3 is TGTGCCAGCAGTCCGTTGGGGGGGCGCTACGAGCAGTACTTC. Its protein is CASSPLGGRYEQYF.

The V call is TRBV30, the J call TRBJ1-2; D might be TRBD1 (6 bases). V was trimmed by 4 bases and J by 7 bases, leaving 22 bases between them. From germline, CDR1 is GTSNPN and CDR2 SVGIG (reference sequence). CDR3 size: 15 residues. This CDR3 is CAWNESPRGGFGYTF. The CDR3 DNA reads TGTGCCTGGAATGAATCGCCCAGGGGTGGGTTTGGCTACACCTTC.

V and J are TRBV5-4 and TRBJ2-7; 8 bases are shared with TRBD2. The CDR3 runs to 14 residues. V trimming: 4 bases; J trimming: 4 bases; junction bases outside the gene matches: 7. Germline V CDR1 and CDR2: SGHNT, YYREEE (reference sequence). The CDR3 is CASSPTSAGYEQYF. As DNA, the CDR3 is TGTGCCAGCAGCCCGACTAGCGCGGGGTACGAGCAGTACTTC.

This sequence joins TRBV5-1 and TRBJ2-5; tentative D call: TRBD2 (7 bases). TRBJ2-7 explains the end of the DNA better; the J call may be wrong. From germline, CDR1 is SGHRS and CDR2 YFSETQ. CDR3 length: 15 residues. Written as DNA, the CDR3 is TGCGCCAGCAGCCTTACCGCGGGGGCGCGGAACGAGCAGTACTTC. Amino acids: CASSLTAGARNEQYF.

In this sample, this clone turned up a few times. The CDR3, as DNA: TGTGCCAGCTCAGGATTGGCTTTCTTT. Translation: CASSGLAFF. V gene TRBV21-1 combines with J gene TRBJ1-1; whether TRBD1, the table's D call, matches the DNA was not checked. TRBV21-1 is deemed a pseudogene. The CDR3 extends over 9 amino acids.

V and J are TRBV6-5 and TRBJ1-2; a weak D match, TRBD1 (5 bases). V was clipped by 7 bases and J by 8 bases, with 14 bases between them. This CDR3 has 12 amino acids. Germline assignment: CDR1 MNHEY and CDR2 SVGAGI. The CDR3: CASKTQGRGYTF. The CDR3 DNA reads as TGTGCCAGCAAAACGCAGGGCAGAGGCTACACCTTC.

The rearrangement links TRBV15 to TRBJ2-1; 8 bases align to TRBD2. CDR3 length: 14 amino acids. Germline loops: CDR1 LNHNV, CDR2 YYDKDF (reference sequence). Trimming cost V 2 bases and J 6 bases; bases outside gene matches: 3. The CDR3, as DNA: TGTGCCACCAGCAGACACGGGGGGGCCAATGAGCAGTTCTTC. This gives the protein CATSRHGGANEQFF.

The count of this clone is one. The genes are TRBV2 and TRBJ2-7, with D perhaps TRBD2 (6 bases). This CDR3 has 11 amino acids. Germline CDR1 SNHLY, CDR2 FYNNEI. Trimming took off 6 bases at V and 5 bases at J, with 8 bases between the two ends. CDR3 sequence: CASRGGNEQYF. The CDR3 coding sequence is TGTGCCAGCAGGGGAGGTAACGAGCAGTACTTC.

The chain employs TRBV20-1 and TRBJ2-7; TRBD1 matches 7 bases. This CDR3 is 11 amino acids long. Germline lookup yields CDR1 DFQATT and CDR2 SNEGSKA (reference sequence). Trimming at V came to 6 bases and at J to 3 bases, leaving 2 bases not matched to a gene. CDR3 DNA sequence: TGCAGTGCAGGGGACAGCTACGAGCAGTACTTC. Translation gives CSAGDSYEQYF.

This clone was detected only a few times. The chain joins TRBV5-6 to TRBJ1-2; D remains ambiguous. The germline V gene has CDR1 SGHDT and CDR2 YYEEEE. The length of the CDR3 is 16 residues. The V gene lost 4 bases and the J gene lost 4 bases, with 20 bases spanning the gap. Here the CDR3 reads CASSPIFDGGLYGYTF. The CDR3 DNA sequence: TGTGCCAGCAGCCCCATATTTGACGGAGGGCTCTATGGCTACACCTTC.

This sequence joins TRBV29-1 and TRBJ2-2; D may be TRBD2 (6 bases). The V gene's germline CDR1 is SQVTM and CDR2 ANQGSEA. This CDR3 is built from 13 residues. V was trimmed by 8 bases and J by 3 bases, leaving 13 bases between them. Written as DNA, the CDR3 is TGCAGCTTCCGGGGGTATGACACCGGGGAGCTGTTTTTT. It specifies CSFRGYDTGELFF.

This rearrangement joins TRBV29-1 to TRBJ1-2; D is unclear. Trimming pared 3 bases from V and 6 bases from J, leaving 8 bases between. The germline CDR1 and CDR2 sequences are SQVTM and ANQGSEA. CDR3 length: 11 amino acids. In nucleotides, the CDR3 is TGCAGCGTTGAGGCAAACGATGGCTACACCTTC. It encodes CSVEANDGYTF.

The rearrangement links TRBV29-1 to TRBJ2-7; the D is unclear. CDR1 SQVTM and CDR2 ANQGSEA come from the germline V gene. The V end was cut by 5 bases, the J end by 2 bases, with 10 bases between. This CDR3 spans 12 amino acids. CDR3 DNA: TGCAGCGTTCTGTCCCCCCCCTACGAGCAGTACTTC. Translation: CSVLSPPYEQYF.

This rearrangement joins TRBV10-1 to TRBJ1-2; no clear D. The CDR3 is 12 residues long. In germline, CDR1 is WNHNN, CDR2 SYGVQD (reference sequence). CDR3 DNA: TGCCCCCCGGTGCGGAGGGACTATGGCTACACCTTC. Encoded protein: CPPVRRDYGYTF.

There are a few counts of this clone. The chain combines TRBV7-8 with TRBJ2-2; 12 bases are shared with TRBD2. Germline V gene sequence: CDR1 SGHVS, CDR2 FQNEAQ. V shed 8 bases, J shed 4 bases, and the junction held 5 bases outside the gene matches. The length of the CDR3 is 15 residues. The CDR3 region is CASGRTSGVTGELFF. The CDR3 DNA is TGTGCCAGCGGACGGACTAGCGGGGTCACCGGGGAGCTGTTTTTT.

V gene TRBV5-1 combines with J gene TRBJ1-1, with D perhaps matching TRBD1 (5 bases). CDR3 length: 13 residues. CDR1 is SGHRS, CDR2 YFSETQ, per germline. Trimming removed 0 bases at V and 7 bases at J, with 10 bases between. DNA of the CDR3: TGCGCCAGCAGCTTGGAGGCCCAGGGTGAAGCTTTCTTT. Encoded protein: CASSLEAQGEAFF.

This chain uses TRBV14 with TRBJ2-7, with 9 bases lining up with TRBD1. The CDR3 is made up of 16 amino acids. Per germline, CDR1 SGHDN and CDR2 FVKESK. With 3 bases clipped from V and 5 bases from J, the junction kept 11 bases outside the gene matches. CDR3 in amino acids: CASSHRDRVQRHEQYF. CDR3 DNA sequence: TGTGCCAGCAGCCATAGGGACAGGGTTCAGAGGCACGAGCAGTACTTC.

The chain links TRBV6-6 to TRBJ1-1; D is undetermined. Deletions cut 6 bases from V and 7 bases from J, with 9 bases between. The length of the CDR3 is 11 residues. CDR1 is MNHNY and CDR2 is SVGAGI in the germline V gene (reference sequence). Here the CDR3 reads CASSPGLEAFF. The CDR3 DNA reads as TGTGCCAGCAGCCCTGGGCTTGAAGCTTTCTTT.

The chain employs TRBV9 and TRBJ2-2; D possibly corresponds to TRBD1 (5 bases). Germline lookup yields CDR1 SGDLS and CDR2 YYNGEE. The length of the CDR3 is 16 residues. V gave up 0 bases and J gave up 0 bases, with 9 bases separating them. The DNA for the CDR3 is TGTGCCAGCAGCGTAGAACAGGCGTCGAACACCGGGGAGCTGTTTTTT. Translated: CASSVEQASNTGELFF.

The chain employs TRBV19 and TRBJ1-5; perhaps TRBD1 as D (6 bases). V was clipped by 2 bases and J by 5 bases, with 13 bases between them. This CDR3 has 15 amino acids. CDR1 LNHDA and CDR2 SQIVND come from the germline V gene (reference sequence). Written as DNA, the CDR3 is TGTGCCAGTAGTATAACAGGGAGGGAGGATCAGCCCCAGCATTTT. This translates into CASSITGREDQPQHF.

The chain uses TRBV2 and TRBJ1-1; 9 bases line up with TRBD1. This CDR3 comprises 13 residues. The V segment lost 6 bases and the J segment 10 bases; nucleotides outside the gene matches: 9. Per germline, CDR1 SNHLY and CDR2 FYNNEI. This CDR3 is CASSGQGQGLAFF. DNA for the CDR3: TGTGCCAGCAGCGGACAGGGACAGGGCTTAGCTTTCTTT.

The chain links TRBV5-1 to TRBJ1-5; D is uncertain. The germline V gene has CDR1 SGHRS and CDR2 YFSETQ. The CDR3 totals 14 residues. V lost 3 bases, J lost 7 bases, and 14 bases lay in between. The DNA of the CDR3 is TGCGCCAGCAGCTCCGATGCGGGAGGGCAGCCCCAGCATTTT. Protein: CASSSDAGGQPQHF.

About this clone itself: A read error may account for a junction end that differs from germline. This chain links TRBV7-7 with TRBJ2-1, with D tentatively TRBD1 (8 bases). Germline CDR1 SSHAT, CDR2 FNYEAQ (reference sequence). The CDR3 consists of 15 residues. CDR3 loop: CASSPGQGGYNEQFF. DNA for the CDR3: TGTGCTAGCAGCCCTGGACAGGGAGGGTACAATGAGCAGTTCTTC.

The table lists this clone with a few counts. V is TRBV10-3 and J is TRBJ1-2; a possible D gene is TRBD1 (5 bases). Trimming shortened V by 6 bases and J by 8 bases, and 16 bases separated the two germline ends. The CDR3 contains 13 residues. From germline, CDR1 is ENHRY and CDR2 SYGVKD. The CDR3 reads CAISSGGGEGYTF. CDR3 DNA sequence: TGTGCCATCAGCAGCGGGGGAGGAGAAGGCTACACCTTC.

The genes are TRBV4-2 and TRBJ2-1; 9 bases fit TRBD1. Germline-derived CDR1 and CDR2 are LGHNA and YNFKEQ. The CDR3 contains 16 residues. V lost 4 bases and J lost 5; bases outside the gene matches: 9. The CDR3 region is CASSPTYRGLDNEQFF. The CDR3 DNA reads TGTGCCAGCAGCCCTACTTACAGGGGGCTCGACAATGAGCAGTTCTTC.